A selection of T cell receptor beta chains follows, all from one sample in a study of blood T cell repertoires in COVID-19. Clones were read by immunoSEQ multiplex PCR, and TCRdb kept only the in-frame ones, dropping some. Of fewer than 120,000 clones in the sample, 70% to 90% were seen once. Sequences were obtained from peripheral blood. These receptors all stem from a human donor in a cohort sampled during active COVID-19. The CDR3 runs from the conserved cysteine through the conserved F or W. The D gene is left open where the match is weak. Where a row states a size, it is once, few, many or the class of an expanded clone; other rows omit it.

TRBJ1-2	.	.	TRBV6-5	CASSYSSQGNGYTF	TGTGCCAGCAGTTACTCGAGTCAGGGGAACGGCTACACCTTC
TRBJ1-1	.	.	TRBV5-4	CASSLEGTNTEAFF	TGTGCCAGCAGCTTGGAGGGGACTAACACTGAAGCTTTCTTT
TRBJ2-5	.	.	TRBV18	CASSPGQGETQYF	TGTGCCAGCTCACCCGGGCAGGGAGAGACCCAGTACTTC
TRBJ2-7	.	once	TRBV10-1	CASSGFPAGAYEQYF	TGCGCCAGCAGTGGATTCCCCGCCGGAGCCTACGAGCAGTACTTC
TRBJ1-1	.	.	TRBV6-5	CATQAQGNTEAFF	TGTGCCACACAGGCACAGGGGAACACTGAAGCTTTCTTT
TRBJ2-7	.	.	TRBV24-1	CATSVSGVSVEQYF	TGTGCCACCAGTGTGTCCGGGGTGTCCGTCGAGCAGTACTTC
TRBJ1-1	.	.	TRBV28	CASSAGTLNTEAFF	TGTGCCAGCAGTGCCGGGACTTTGAACACTGAAGCTTTCTTT
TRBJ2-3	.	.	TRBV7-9	CASSFRLGPRDTQYF	TGTGCCAGCAGCTTTAGACTGGGGCCACGGGATACGCAGTATTTT
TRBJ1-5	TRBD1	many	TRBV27	CASSLSRTGSQPQHF	TGTGCCAGCAGTTTATCGAGGACAGGGAGTCAGCCCCAGCATTTT
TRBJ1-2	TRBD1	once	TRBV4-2	CASSPTGTANYGYTF	TGTGCCAGCAGCCCTACCGGGACAGCTAACTATGGCTACACCTTC
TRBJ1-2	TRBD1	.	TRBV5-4	CASSSRQGRANYGYTF	TGTGCCAGCAGCTCACGACAGGGTCGGGCTAACTATGGCTACACCTTC
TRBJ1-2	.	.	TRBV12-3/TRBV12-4	CASTHRRGSGYTF	TGTGCCAGCACCCACAGGAGGGGAAGCGGCTACACCTTC
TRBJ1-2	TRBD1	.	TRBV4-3	CASSQDLLGTGVGYTF	TGCGCTAGCAGCCAAGATCTTCTCGGGACAGGGGTTGGCTACACCTTC